This T cell receptor beta chain was captured by sequencing in a study of blood T cell repertoires in COVID-19. Across the whole study: Both acute and convalescent COVID-19 samples were obtained from the United States, Italy and Spain.

The CDR3 is 15 residues long. Germline V gene data show CDR1 as SNHLY and CDR2 as FYNNEI. Germline trimming cut 5 bases from V and 1 base from J; bases unmatched to any gene: 6. The method was immunoSEQ multiplex PCR; TCRdb's version includes in-frame clones alone and lacks a portion of them. The table shows 300,000 to 350,000 clones, with roughly 90% occurring only once. Seattle enrolled patients during active infection and tracked them longitudinally. This TCR was recovered from a woman aged 60-75 years with COVID-19, enrolled during active disease. The gene calls are TRBV2 and TRBJ2-5; 8 bases are a match to TRBD2. Source material: peripheral blood. Here the CDR3 reads CASSFSGTIQETQYF. CDR3 nucleotide sequence: TGTGCCAGCAGTTTTAGCGGGACGATCCAAGAGACCCAGTACTTC.